This TCR beta chain was captured in a study of T cells in Graves' hyperthyroidism and ophthalmopathy. The overall study: Staff took peripheral blood when the initial diagnosis was made, before any treatment began.

At least ten counts were recorded for this clonotype. Amplified regions were TCR beta CDR3 sequences from RNA transcripts. The primer set for the first-round RT-PCR of the TCR CDR3 was HTBI. One entry per CDR3 protein, called by TCRdb with MiXCR from the multiplex PCR reads. The sample has fewer than 400,000 distinct CDR3 sequences, around a sixth seen once; the top ten hold 33%. Absence of ophthalmopathy progression within 18 months defined stable Graves' hyperthyroidism. A roughly 10 ml volume of fresh peripheral blood provided the PBMCs. Sequenced: blood. This sequence was found in a man younger than 45 with Graves' hyperthyroidism.

CDR3 amino acids: CASSQDGLAGLGGETQYF. The CDR3 DNA reads TGTGCCAGCAGCCAAGATGGACTAGCGGGCCTAGGAGGAGAGACCCAGTACTTC. This chain joins TRBV3-1 and TRBJ2-5, with 11 bases aligning to TRBD2. The germline V gene encodes CDR1 LGHDT and CDR2 YNNKEL (reference sequence). V dropped 0 bases and J dropped 4; count of bases not matched to a gene: 10. This CDR3 has 18 amino acids.